Reported below is one T cell receptor beta chain. Its target is unknown. Profiled with immunoSEQ multiplex PCR; TCRdb holds only in-frame clones, not every one. The data show millions of clones, 85% to 95% seen once. Germline V CDR1 and CDR2: KGHSH, LQKENI. The CDR3 sequence is 12 residues long. The V end lost 5 bases, the J end lost 5 bases, and 9 bases lay between the germline ends. These data come from a study of shared clonotypes between healthy human individuals. Findings and caveats of the study: The study's rarefaction showed incomplete sorted-subset sequencing despite large depth.

The chain has TRBV18 and TRBJ1-1; TRBD1 might be the D (5 bases). This receptor was taken from a man younger than 35 in good health. Sequencing was done on a sample of naive CD4+ T cells sorted from blood. The sample's subset: CD45RA+ positively selected. CDR3 in DNA: TGTGCCAGCTCATCGGGGGGGACTGAAGCTTTCTTT. The encoded protein is CASSSGGTEAFF. The full variable domain, completed using reference TRBV18 and TRBJ1-1, is NAGVMQNPRHLVRRRGQEARLRCSPMKGHSHVYWYRQLPEEGLKFMVYLQKENIIDESGMPKERFSAEFPKEGPSILRIQQVVRGDSAAYFCASSSGGTEAFFGQGTRLTVV.